Each of the 20 T cell receptor beta chains below was sequenced from the same sample in a study of shared clonotypes between healthy human individuals. Sequencing was performed with immunoSEQ multiplex PCR; in TCRdb, only in-frame clones are kept and a portion is missing. The sample holds 400,000 to 500,000 clones, 65% to 80% seen once. The specimen sequenced was PBMCs. Source of these receptors: a woman aged 40 to 50 in good health. Some clones in this sample may be carry-over from other donors' samples.

This clone was counted once. This sample includes further DNA sequences coding for the same CDR3. This chain joins TRBV28 and TRBJ1-5; D unresolved. CDR1 MDHEN and CDR2 SYDVKM come from the germline V gene. V was trimmed by 2 bases and J by 2 bases, leaving 10 bases between them. This CDR3 is 15 amino acids long. CDR3: CASSLIGRGNQPQHF. The DNA of the CDR3 is TGTGCCAGCAGTTTAATAGGGCGCGGCAATCAGCCCCAGCATTTT. The full variable domain, with the rest looked up from reference TRBV28 and TRBJ1-5, is DVKVTQSSRYLVKRTGEKVFLECVQDMDHENMFWYRQDPGLGLRLIYFSYDVKMKEKGDIPEGYSVSREKKERFSLILESASTNQTSMYLCASSLIGRGNQPQHFGDGTRLSIL.

The chain links TRBV10-1 to TRBJ2-5; no definite D call. The CDR3 spans 13 residues. V lost 4 bases and J 5 bases, leaving 11 bases between the germline ends. Germline V gene lookup returns CDR1 WNHNN and CDR2 SYGVQD (reference sequence). Here the CDR3 DNA reads TGCGCCAGCAGTGTAAGTGGCGGTGAGACCCAGTACTTC. Its protein is CASSVSGGETQYF.

The count of this clone is one. This CDR3 is CASRKGATYEQYF. The DNA for the CDR3 is TGTGCCAGCAGGAAGGGTGCCACCTACGAGCAGTACTTC. The chain joins TRBV28 to TRBJ2-7; D unresolved. CDR3 length: 13 amino acids. Per germline, CDR1 MDHEN and CDR2 SYDVKM. The V end was cut by 6 bases, the J end by 2 bases, with 11 bases between.

CDR3 nucleotides: TGCGCCAGCAGCTTGGACCAGGGGGCCTACAATGAGCAGTTCTTC. Its translation: CASSLDQGAYNEQFF. V usage is TRBV5-1 and J usage is TRBJ2-1; 7 nucleotides line up with TRBD1. Looked up from germline, CDR1 is SGHRS and CDR2 is YFSETQ. The CDR3 consists of 15 residues. Losses at the gene ends were 0 bases for V and 2 bases for J; bases not matched to a gene: 2.

This chain uses TRBV7-3 with TRBJ2-2, with D unresolved. Germline CDR1 and CDR2: SGHTA and FQGTGA. V lost 0 bases, J lost 4 bases, and 15 bases lay in between. The CDR3 contains 17 residues. Here the CDR3 DNA reads TGTGCCAGCAGCTTAACGATCGCTTCCGACGGCACCGGGGAGCTGTTTTTT. It codes for CASSLTIASDGTGELFF.

The V and J genes are TRBV10-3 and TRBJ2-3; 9 bases map to TRBD2. The CDR3 covers 15 residues. Trimming at V came to 11 bases and at J to 5 bases, leaving 14 bases not matched to a gene. Germline CDR1 and CDR2: ENHRY and SYGVKD. The DNA of the CDR3 is TGTGCCTCACGAGACGCCTTTAGCGGGGGAGATACGCAGTATTTT. Translation gives CASRDAFSGGDTQYF.

The chain links TRBV28 to TRBJ2-5, with D uncertain. Trimming pared 7 bases from V and 0 bases from J, leaving 12 bases between. The length of the CDR3 is 14 residues. Germline V CDR1 and CDR2: MDHEN, SYDVKM. The CDR3 nucleotides are TGTGCCAGCAACTGGCTAGGGAACCAAGAGACCCAGTACTTC. Protein: CASNWLGNQETQYF. The variable domain in full, with the rest retrieved from reference TRBV28 and TRBJ2-5, is DVKVTQSSRYLVKRTGEKVFLECVQDMDHENMFWYRQDPGLGLRLIYFSYDVKMKEKGDIPEGYSVSREKKERFSLILESASTNQTSMYLCASNWLGNQETQYFGPGTRLLVL.

This clone was seen a few times. The chain uses TRBV19 and TRBJ2-1; no reliable D call. Trimming removed 5 bases from V and 0 bases from J, with 8 bases in between. Germline V gene sequence: CDR1 LNHDA, CDR2 SQIVND (reference sequence). The CDR3 has 14 amino acids. The CDR3 reads CASSLRNSYNEQFF. CDR3 bases: TGTGCCAGTAGTTTGCGGAACTCCTACAATGAGCAGTTCTTC.

The chain recombines TRBV7-2 with TRBJ1-2; TRBD1 agrees at 7 bases. Germline CDR1 SGHTA, CDR2 FQGNSA. With 5 bases clipped from V and 4 bases from J, the junction kept 7 bases outside the gene matches. The CDR3 extends over 14 amino acids. The CDR3 loop reads CASSATPGGYGYTF. As DNA, the CDR3 is TGTGCCAGCAGCGCAACCCCAGGGGGCTATGGCTACACCTTC.

The genes are TRBV15 and TRBJ1-4; maybe TRBD1 (5 bases). CDR1 LNHNV and CDR2 YYDKDF come from the germline V gene (reference sequence). This CDR3 has 15 residues. The germline V and J ends were trimmed by 5 bases and 8 bases, with 18 bases remaining between them. The CDR3 is CATSRSGEGAEKLFF. In nucleotides, the CDR3 is TGTGCCACCAGCCGATCGGGGGAGGGAGCGGAAAAACTGTTTTTT.

V and J are TRBV7-9 and TRBJ2-7; TRBD2 might be the D (7 bases). The germline gives CDR1 SEHNR, CDR2 FQNEAQ (reference sequence). Deletions cut 4 bases from V and 0 bases from J, with 16 bases between. The CDR3 loop spans 16 amino acids. The CDR3 region is CASSSRGQGNSYEQYF. The DNA for the CDR3 is TGTGCCAGCAGCTCGCGGGGGCAGGGCAACTCCTACGAGCAGTACTTC.

The J gene is TRBJ2-7, the V gene TRBV19, with D perhaps TRBD2 (6 bases). V was cut by 6 bases and J by 5 bases, with 14 bases left in between. The CDR3 sequence is 13 residues long. Germline V CDR1 and CDR2: LNHDA, SQIVND (reference sequence). The CDR3 DNA follows: TGTGCCAGTAGGAATCTAGCGTCTCACGAGCAGTACTTC. Translated: CASRNLASHEQYF.

This chain links TRBV11-2 with TRBJ1-1; maybe TRBD1 (6 bases). Germline CDR1 and CDR2: SGHAT and FQNNGV. CDR3 length: 16 residues. V lost 4 bases and J lost 4, with 19 bases in between. CDR3 amino acids: CASSSRAKRDTTEAFF. For the CDR3, the DNA is TGTGCCAGCAGCTCGCGTGCCAAACGGGACACCACTGAAGCTTTCTTT.

This chain links TRBV29-1 with TRBJ2-1, with TRBD1 matching over 11 bases. This CDR3 comprises 13 residues. The germline V gene encodes CDR1 SQVTM and CDR2 ANQGSEA. The J segment lost 14 bases and the V segment lost 6 bases, leaving 12 bases of the junction unmatched. This CDR3 reads CSVEMGQGDLKFF. In DNA, the CDR3 is TGCAGCGTGGAAATGGGACAGGGGGATTTAAAGTTCTTC.

J is TRBJ1-1 and V is TRBV28; no definite D call. Looked up from germline, CDR1 is MDHEN and CDR2 is SYDVKM. The CDR3 consists of 11 residues. The germline V and J ends were trimmed by 7 bases and 3 bases, with 6 bases remaining between them. The CDR3 bases are TGTGCCAGCAACGCGGACACTGAAGCTTTCTTT. Translating it yields CASNADTEAFF.

The V and J genes are TRBV4-2 and TRBJ2-2; D unresolved. V was trimmed by 8 bases and J by 6 bases, leaving 7 bases between them. Germline V gene sequence: CDR1 LGHNA, CDR2 YNFKEQ. The CDR3 consists of 11 residues. The CDR3: CASGQPGELFF. CDR3 DNA: TGTGCCAGCGGGCAGCCCGGGGAGCTGTTTTTT.

V is TRBV11-2 and J is TRBJ2-5; D ambiguous. Germline CDR1 SGHAT, CDR2 FQNNGV. Trimming left V 6 bases short and J 5 bases short, with 16 bases between. The CDR3 covers 14 residues. CDR3 nucleotides: TGTGCCAGCAGTACCCTTGGTTCGACGGAGACCCAGTACTTC. Encoded protein: CASSTLGSTETQYF.

This clone has a handful of counts. The V call is TRBV5-1, the J call TRBJ2-5; 8 bases line up with TRBD2. Trimming took 4 bases from V and 2 from J; bases not matched to a gene: 4. The germline V gene has CDR1 SGHRS and CDR2 YFSETQ. The CDR3 is made up of 14 amino acids. As DNA, the CDR3 is TGCGCCAGCAGCCCTACTAGCGGACAAGAGACCCAGTACTTC. Its translation is CASSPTSGQETQYF. Using reference TRBV5-1 and TRBJ2-5 for the parts outside the CDR3, the full variable domain is KAGVTQTPRYLIKTRGQQVTLSCSPISGHRSVSWYQQTPGQGLQFLFEYFSETQRNKGNFPGRFSGRQFSNSRSEMNVSTLELGDSALYLCASSPTSGQETQYFGPGTRLLVL.

CDR3: CASSQNPQVEQYF. For the CDR3, the DNA is TGTGCCAGCAGCCAAAACCCCCAAGTTGAGCAGTACTTC. The chain uses TRBV4-2 and TRBJ2-7; D is unclear. The germline CDR1 and CDR2 sequences are LGHNA and YNFKEQ. V lost 2 bases to trimming and J lost 7 bases, with 12 bases between them. CDR3 size: 13 residues.

The chain is built from TRBV2 and TRBJ2-7; 7 bases are shared with TRBD2. Unmatched junction bases numbered 9, after V lost 7 bases and J lost 3 bases. CDR3 length: 14 amino acids. The germline CDR1 and CDR2 sequences are SNHLY and FYNNEI. CDR3 amino acids: CASIQAGPVYEQYF. CDR3 bases: TGTGCCAGCATCCAAGCGGGACCGGTCTACGAGCAGTACTTC.